The rows below give T cell receptor beta chains drawn from one sample of a study of OX40 agonist ivuxolimab in advanced cancers. The repertoire was sequenced with immunoSEQ multiplex PCR; TCRdb's copy has only in-frame clones and lacks some. The sample has 25,000 to 30,000 clones; roughly 84% are singletons. Specimen: CD4+ or CD8+ T cells sorted from blood, collected in a trial of the OX40 agonist ivuxolimab. These receptors originate from an adult with an advanced solid tumor such as melanoma, head and neck, liver or kidney cancer. CDR3s include the opening cysteine and the closing phenylalanine or tryptophan. Each record gives: clone size, V gene, D gene, J gene, CDR3 protein, CDR3 DNA. A D gene is named only where the DNA matches it firmly. Clone size is shown for a subset of rows, as once, few, many or a class of expanded clone.

.	TRBV4-2	TRBD2	TRBJ2-7	CASSRAGGEQYF	TGTGCCAGCAGCCGAGCGGGGGGCGAGCAGTACTTC
once	TRBV10-3	.	TRBJ1-2	CAISASEGYTF	TGTGCCATCAGTGCGTCGGAGGGCTACACCTTC
.	TRBV29-1	.	TRBJ2-7	CSVEEERGAYEQYF	TGCAGCGTTGAAGAGGAGAGGGGAGCCTACGAGCAGTACTTC
.	TRBV5-1	.	TRBJ2-7	CASRVTFETAYEQYF	TGCGCCAGCCGCGTGACATTTGAAACGGCCTACGAGCAGTACTTC
.	TRBV27	.	TRBJ2-7	CASSPLSSSYEQYF	TGTGCCAGCAGTCCCCTTTCCAGCTCCTACGAGCAGTACTTC
few	TRBV6-5	.	TRBJ1-2	CASSSYPTGYGYTF	TGTGCCAGCAGTTCTTATCCGACCGGCTATGGCTACACCTTC
.	TRBV11-2	.	TRBJ2-3	CASSQTGDTQYF	TGTGCCAGCAGCCAGACAGGTGATACGCAGTATTTT
few	TRBV9	.	TRBJ1-2	CASSVGGRVGSGYTF	TGTGCCAGCAGCGTAGGCGGCAGGGTGGGTTCGGGCTACACCTTC
once	TRBV29-1	TRBD1	TRBJ2-7	CSAYRGGEQYF	TGCAGCGCATACAGGGGCGGGGAGCAGTACTTC
.	TRBV7-9	TRBD1	TRBJ2-7	CASSSTGEAYEQYF	TGTGCCAGCAGCTCGACAGGGGAGGCTTACGAGCAGTACTTC
.	TRBV2	TRBD1	TRBJ1-5	CASTQTGDQPQHF	TGTGCCAGCACCCAGACAGGGGATCAGCCCCAGCATTTT